The clone carrying this T cell receptor beta chain has ten or more counts. The antigen is not known. The source material, RNA transcripts, was used to amplify TCR beta CDR3 regions. Primed by the HTBI set, a first-round RT-PCR was run on the TCR CDR3. In TCRdb, the multiplex PCR reads were re-called with MiXCR into one record per CDR3 protein. The sample carries 550,000 to 600,000 distinct CDR3 sequences, around 15% recorded once. This sample is drawn from a study of T cells in Graves' hyperthyroidism and ophthalmopathy. Whole-study results and caveats: For ophthalmopathy, model prediction preceded onset by a median about 6.4 months.

Germline CDR1 is MDHEN and CDR2 is SYDVKM. V dropped 5 bases and J dropped 0 bases, with 8 bases sitting between them. The CDR3 sequence is 13 residues long. Exclusion of a patient resulted from uncontrolled infection, other autoimmune disease, pregnancy or lactation. The diagnoses drew upon clinical symptoms, serum thyroxine and TRAb, thyroid ultrasound and orbital computed tomography. The specimen was blood. The receptor's source is a woman between 18 and 29 years old with Graves' hyperthyroidism. V and J are TRBV28 and TRBJ2-7; D unclear. CDR3 residues: CASSPEISYEQYF. CDR3 nucleotide sequence: TGTGCCAGCAGTCCCGAGATCTCCTACGAGCAGTACTTC.